The next 21 T cell receptor beta chains were all read from a single sample in a study of blood T cell repertoires in COVID-19. Repertoires were generated with immunoSEQ multiplex PCR, while TCRdb's copy carries only in-frame clones and drops some. This table holds roughly 110,000 clones, about nine tenths found once. Sequences were obtained from peripheral blood. These receptors came from a woman in her twenties or thirties with acute or convalescent COVID-19.

This chain joins TRBV28 and TRBJ1-1; no clear D. This CDR3 has 13 amino acids. The germline V gene encodes CDR1 MDHEN and CDR2 SYDVKM. The V end lost 6 bases, the J end lost 5 bases, and 13 bases lay between the germline ends. The CDR3 sequence is CASRAPSGTEAFF. CDR3 nucleotide sequence: TGTGCCAGCAGGGCCCCCTCAGGAACTGAAGCTTTCTTT.

The chain has TRBV11-3 and TRBJ1-4; TRBD1 might be the D (6 bases). The germline V gene encodes CDR1 SGHNT and CDR2 YENEEA. This CDR3 is built from 16 residues. Trimming took off 4 bases at V and 4 bases at J, with 16 bases between the two ends. The CDR3 here is CASSSYGSGDNEKLFF. In DNA form, the CDR3 reads TGTGCCAGCAGCTCCTACGGATCAGGGGATAATGAAAAACTGTTTTTT. The entire variable domain, with the rest obtained from reference TRBV11-3 and TRBJ1-4, is as follows: EAGVVQSPRYKIIEKKQPVAFWCNPISGHNTLYWYLQNLGQGPELLIRYENEEAVDDSQLPKDRFSAERLKGVDSTLKIQPAELGDSAVYLCASSSYGSGDNEKLFFGSGTQLSVL.

This clone came up a few times. The V gene is TRBV3-1 (or the pseudogene TRBV3-2), the J gene TRBJ1-2; D is undetermined. CDR3 length equals 14 residues. Trimming took 0 bases from V and 4 from J, leaving 9 bases between them. Germline-derived CDR1 and CDR2 are LGHDT and YNNKEL (reference sequence). For the CDR3, the DNA is TGTGCCAGCAGCCAAGATTCCACATCCTATGGCTACACCTTC. Residues: CASSQDSTSYGYTF.

The chain joins TRBV20-1 to TRBJ2-1; weak D call: TRBD1 (5 bases). This CDR3 has 11 amino acids. Per germline, CDR1 DFQATT and CDR2 SNEGSKA (reference sequence). V gave up 0 bases and J gave up 13 bases, with 10 bases separating them. CDR3 in amino acids: CSARDRVEQFF. CDR3 in DNA: TGCAGTGCTAGAGACAGGGTTGAACAGTTCTTC.

This clone was detected once. The gene calls are TRBV19 and TRBJ1-6, with a tentative D call TRBD1 (5 bases). Germline V gene sequence: CDR1 LNHDA, CDR2 SQIVND (reference sequence). V dropped 3 bases and J dropped 9 bases, with 12 bases sitting between them. The CDR3 covers 14 residues. This chain's CDR3 is CASSIRGEGSPLHF. As DNA, the CDR3 is TGTGCCAGTAGTATCAGAGGGGAGGGTTCACCCCTCCACTTT.

The chain has TRBV4-2 and TRBJ1-3; D remains ambiguous. V gave up 1 base and J gave up 4 bases, with 20 bases separating them. The CDR3 loop spans 18 amino acids. Germline V gives CDR1 LGHNA, CDR2 YNFKEQ. The CDR3 protein is CASSQGLQDARGGNTIYF. DNA for the CDR3: TGTGCCAGCAGCCAAGGGCTTCAAGACGCCCGCGGAGGAAACACCATATATTTT.

This clone was picked up one time. V usage is TRBV30 and J usage is TRBJ1-6, with 7 bases matching TRBD1. CDR3 length equals 14 residues. V lost 2 bases and J lost 10; bases outside the gene matches: 8. Germline CDR1 is GTSNPN and CDR2 is SVGIG (reference sequence). CDR3 DNA sequence: TGTGCCTGGAGTTTCAGGGGGGCAAGGTCACCCCTCCACTTT. Translating gives CAWSFRGARSPLHF.

J is TRBJ2-7 and V is TRBV21-1; the table's D gene call, TRBD2, was not cross checked with the DNA. TRBV21-1 is a pseudogene. The CDR3 length is 15 residues. The CDR3 DNA reads TGTGCCAGCAGCAAAGCCGGGAGGGGGGTCTACGAGCAGTACTTC. This translates into CASSKAGRGVYEQYF.

This clone was counted once. The chain links TRBV11-2 to TRBJ1-3; TRBD1 matches at 9 bases. CDR1 SGHAT and CDR2 FQNNGV come from the germline V gene. The trim removed 2 bases at V and 4 bases at J, leaving 12 bases unmatched. The CDR3 runs to 18 residues. The CDR3, as DNA: TGTGCCAGCAGCTTACCTAGGACAGGGGCGATCCTGGGAAACACCATATATTTT. Protein product: CASSLPRTGAILGNTIYF. The full variable domain, its missing parts supplied by reference TRBV11-2 and TRBJ1-3, is EAGVAQSPRYKIIEKRQSVAFWCNPISGHATLYWYQQILGQGPKLLIQFQNNGVVDDSQLPKDRFSAERLKGVDSTLKIQPAKLEDSAVYLCASSLPRTGAILGNTIYFGEGSWLTVV.

The chain links TRBV27 to TRBJ1-1; tentative D call: TRBD1 (6 bases). There are 15 residues in the CDR3. V lost 4 bases to trimming and J lost 1 base, with 13 bases between them. Germline CDR1 and CDR2: MNHEY and SMNVEV (reference sequence). CDR3 nucleotide sequence: TGTGCCAGCAGTTCACAGGTACAGGGGAACACTGAAGCTTTCTTT. Its translation: CASSSQVQGNTEAFF.

The CDR3 protein is CASSPGQGGLSGEKLFF. CDR3 DNA sequence: TGTGCCAGCAGCCCCGGACAGGGGGGTCTGTCAGGTGAAAAACTGTTTTTT. This chain joins TRBV7-2 and TRBJ1-4, with 10 positions matching TRBD1. The CDR3 length is 17 residues. Per the germline V gene, CDR1 is SGHTA and CDR2 is FQGNSA. The trim removed 5 bases at V and 7 bases at J, leaving 13 bases unmatched.

V gene TRBV14 combines with J gene TRBJ1-2; D is possibly TRBD1 (5 bases). Germline CDR1 and CDR2: SGHDN and FVKESK. Trimming pared 4 bases from V and 4 bases from J, leaving 10 bases between. The CDR3 contains 13 residues. CDR3 amino acids: CASSRPGLYGYTF. CDR3 bases: TGTGCCAGCAGCCGCCCGGGACTCTATGGCTACACCTTC. Supplemented by reference TRBV14 and TRBJ1-2, the full variable domain reads EAGVTQFPSHSVIEKGQTVTLRCDPISGHDNLYWYRRVMGKEIKFLLHFVKESKQDESGMPNNRFLAERTGGTYSTLKVQPAELEDSGVYFCASSRPGLYGYTFGSGTRLTVV.

The chain carries TRBV29-1 and TRBJ2-1; 8 bases are a match to TRBD2. V lost 7 bases and J lost 6; bases outside the gene matches: 14. This CDR3 has 15 amino acids. Looked up from germline, CDR1 is SQVTM and CDR2 is ANQGSEA. The CDR3: CSAGGSGSWVNEQFF. CDR3 nucleotide sequence: TGCAGCGCCGGAGGCAGCGGGAGCTGGGTCAATGAGCAGTTCTTC.

This chain links TRBV2 with TRBJ2-1, with 9 bases matching TRBD1. The ends lost 6 bases at V and 6 bases at J; junction bases unmatched: 9. Germline CDR1 is SNHLY and CDR2 is FYNNEI. This CDR3 contains 15 residues. CDR3 in amino acids: CASRTLTGGVNEQFF. In DNA, the CDR3 is TGTGCCAGCAGGACGCTGACAGGGGGGGTCAATGAGCAGTTCTTC.

This clone was seen once. CDR3 coding DNA: TGTGCCAGCAGTTTGATGAGGGATACGCAGTATTTT. It specifies CASSLMRDTQYF. This chain links TRBV6-2 or TRBV6-3 with TRBJ2-3; D is unresolved. V was shortened by 4 bases and J by 6 bases, with 8 bases between the two germline ends. The CDR3 is made up of 12 amino acids. Germline loops: CDR1 MNHEY, CDR2 SVGEGT.

The rearrangement links TRBV27 to TRBJ2-2; D is unresolved. Germline V lookup: CDR1 MNHEY, CDR2 SMNVEV (reference sequence). CDR3 length equals 13 residues. The V and J ends lost 3 bases and 3 bases respectively, with 5 bases between them. In DNA form, the CDR3 reads TGTGCCAGCAGTTTTCGGTACACCGGGGAGCTGTTTTTT. Amino acids: CASSFRYTGELFF.

J is TRBJ2-7 and V is TRBV11-3; 9 nucleotides agree with TRBD1. Germline assignment: CDR1 SGHNT and CDR2 YENEEA. This CDR3 region has 13 residues. V trimming: 6 bases; J trimming: 3 bases; junction bases outside the gene matches: 3. The CDR3 DNA reads as TGTGCCAGCAGTACGGGACAGGGCTACGAGCAGTACTTC. Translation gives CASSTGQGYEQYF. The full variable domain, rest sourced from reference TRBV11-3 and TRBJ2-7, is EAGVVQSPRYKIIEKKQPVAFWCNPISGHNTLYWYLQNLGQGPELLIRYENEEAVDDSQLPKDRFSAERLKGVDSTLKIQPAELGDSAVYLCASSTGQGYEQYFGPGTRLTVT.

V usage is TRBV11-2 and J usage is TRBJ1-2, with TRBD1 matching 8 bases. CDR1 is SGHAT, CDR2 FQNNGV, per germline. Trimming cost V 5 bases and J 3 bases; bases outside gene matches: 11. There are 16 residues in the CDR3. CDR3 region: CASSGNRDRRYYGYTF. As DNA, the CDR3 is TGTGCCAGCAGCGGAAACCGGGACAGGAGATACTATGGCTACACCTTC.

This clone was found a few times. The V call is TRBV9, the J call TRBJ1-3; D is perhaps TRBD1 (6 bases). Germline CDR1 and CDR2: SGDLS and YYNGEE. The V end was cut by 4 bases, the J end by 8 bases, with 16 bases between. The CDR3 is 14 amino acids. CDR3 sequence reads: CASSFKQGGDTIYF. The CDR3 DNA reads TGTGCCAGCAGCTTTAAACAGGGTGGGGACACCATATATTTT. The full variable domain, completed using reference TRBV9 and TRBJ1-3, is DSGVTQTPKHLITATGQRVTLRCSPRSGDLSVYWYQQSLDQGLQFLIQYYNGEERAKGNILERFSAQQFPDLHSELNLSSLELGDSALYFCASSFKQGGDTIYFGEGSWLTVV.

The chain uses TRBV18 and TRBJ1-4, with unresolved D. CDR1 is KGHSH and CDR2 is LQKENI in the germline V gene. The CDR3 spans 14 residues. V was pared by 0 bases and J by 5 bases, with 7 bases between. CDR3 DNA sequence: TGTGCCAGCTCACCACCCGGCGGGAATGAAAAACTGTTTTTT. Translated, it gives CASSPPGGNEKLFF.

V usage is TRBV5-5 and J usage is TRBJ1-2; D not resolved. This CDR3 has 16 residues. Germline values: CDR1 SGHKS, CDR2 YYEKEE (reference sequence). Between the trimmed V and J ends, which lost 6 bases and 5 bases, there was a span of 23 bases. CDR3 in DNA: TGTGCCAGCAACGAAGAAGGGAGGGCCGGCCCGTATGGCTACACCTTC. This translates into CASNEEGRAGPYGYTF.